This TCR beta chain emerged from a study of regulatory T cells in long-lasting Graves disease. Notes on the study in general: There were preferences for TRBV28, TRBJ1-2 and TRBJ2-5 in persistent disease. Persistent Graves' disease cases displayed lower TCR diversity than newly diagnosed ones.

Time point denoted: persistent/refractory GD, antithyroid drugs over 5 years with positive TRAb. Construction of the TCR library relied on RNA isolated from PBMCs. Recruitment took place at an endocrinology department in Xi'an, China. The germline V gene has CDR1 SGHRS and CDR2 YFSETQ. The CDR3 is 15 residues long. V lost 4 bases, J lost 6 bases, and 16 bases lay in between. This clonotype was observed a handful of times. Its antigen is as yet unknown. Arm-PCR of CDR3 regions with iRepertoire HTBI primers generated TCR beta libraries. TCRdb itself ran the multiplex PCR reads through MiXCR, one entry per CDR3 protein. Among 700,000 or so distinct CDR3 sequences listed, around 30% were seen once.

This chain links TRBV5-1 with TRBJ2-2; D is perhaps TRBD1 (6 bases). This sequence originates from a female donor with Graves disease. This material consisted of peripheral blood mononuclear cells (PBMCs), taken when the disease was refractory, from a patient treated with antithyroid drugs. Here the CDR3 reads CASSDRSGSPGELFF. The CDR3 DNA is TGCGCCAGCAGCGACAGGTCCGGATCACCCGGGGAGCTGTTTTTT.